Each of the 12 T cell receptor beta chains below was sequenced from the same sample in a study of identical twins. A single record per CDR3 protein comes from TCRdb applying MiXCR to the 5' RACE reads. The data show more than 350,000 distinct CDR3 sequences, about 9% seen once. The specimen was naive T cells sorted from blood. These receptors all come from a woman aged 45-59 years in good health.

This clonotype was counted only a few times. The V and J genes are TRBV5-1 and TRBJ2-1, with D possibly TRBD2 on 5 matching bases. Trimming took off 4 bases at V and 7 bases at J, with 12 bases between the two ends. This CDR3 is built from 13 residues. From germline, CDR1 is SGHRS and CDR2 YFSETQ. DNA of the CDR3: TGCGCCAGCAGCGAACAACTAGGGAATGAGCAGTTCTTC. This gives the protein CASSEQLGNEQFF. Combining the CDR3 with reference TRBV5-1 and TRBJ2-1 gives the whole variable domain KAGVTQTPRYLIKTRGQQVTLSCSPISGHRSVSWYQQTPGQGLQFLFEYFSETQRNKGNFPGRFSGRQFSNSRSEMNVSTLELGDSALYLCASSEQLGNEQFFGPGTRLTVL.

In this sample, this clonotype turned up a few times. The chain has TRBV10-3 and TRBJ2-5, with D possibly TRBD1 on 6 matching bases. CDR3 length: 14 amino acids. V dropped 2 bases and J dropped 0 bases, with 7 bases sitting between them. Germline V gene data show CDR1 as ENHRY and CDR2 as SYGVKD. CDR3 bases: TGTGCCATCAGTGAGAGGGGGTACCAAGAGACCCAGTACTTC. Translated, it gives CAISERGYQETQYF.

The chain uses TRBV4-1 and TRBJ2-5; maybe TRBD2 (6 bases). The germline gives CDR1 MGHRA, CDR2 YSYEKL. The CDR3 runs to 14 residues. V gave up 1 base and J gave up 5 bases, with 11 bases separating them. The CDR3 coding sequence is TGCGCCAGCAGCCAAGTCCTAGCGAGGGAGACCCAGTACTTC. It encodes CASSQVLARETQYF.

At least ten counts were recorded for this clonotype. The gene calls are TRBV3-1 and TRBJ2-3, with 9 bases identical to TRBD2. V was pared by 2 bases and J by 4 bases, with 7 bases of the junction left unmatched. CDR3 length equals 16 residues. Per germline, CDR1 LGHDT and CDR2 YNNKEL (reference sequence). CDR3 in amino acids: CASSQSPSGRPDTQYF. The CDR3 DNA sequence: TGTGCCAGCAGCCAAAGTCCCAGCGGGAGGCCAGATACGCAGTATTTT.

This clonotype was observed a handful of times. V usage is TRBV29-1 and J usage is TRBJ2-2, with D maybe TRBD2 (5 bases). The CDR3 has 12 amino acids. Germline values: CDR1 SQVTM, CDR2 ANQGSEA. Between the trimmed V and J ends, which lost 8 bases and 4 bases, there was a span of 11 bases. For the CDR3, the DNA is TGCAGCTCCGGGGAGTCCACCGGGGAGCTGTTTTTT. This gives the protein CSSGESTGELFF.

This clonotype was detected ten times or more. The rearrangement uses TRBV12-3 or TRBV12-4 and TRBJ2-3, with 10 bases aligning to TRBD2. The CDR3 has 15 amino acids. V trimming: 7 bases; J trimming: 3 bases; junction bases outside the gene matches: 7. The CDR3 sequence: CASMIAGGGTDTQYF. CDR3 sequence (DNA): TGTGCCAGCATGATAGCGGGAGGCGGGACAGATACGCAGTATTTT.

The V call is TRBV12-3 or TRBV12-4, the J call TRBJ2-3, with D maybe TRBD1 (6 bases). The CDR3 extends over 14 amino acids. Trimming left V 6 bases short and J 6 bases short, with 16 bases between. The DNA of the CDR3 is TGTGCCAGCAGCCTCAGGGGAGTGATGGATACGCAGTATTTT. Amino acids: CASSLRGVMDTQYF.

The V gene is TRBV11-3, the J gene TRBJ2-7; no clear D gene. The CDR3 has 12 residues. Trimming left V 1 base short and J 6 bases short, with 7 bases between. Germline values: CDR1 SGHNT, CDR2 YENEEA. The CDR3 nucleotides read TGTGCCAGCAGCTTAGTGTGGCGCGAGCAGTACTTC. Translated, it gives CASSLVWREQYF.

The V gene is TRBV27, the J gene TRBJ2-2; 7 nucleotides align to TRBD2. The germline V gene has CDR1 MNHEY and CDR2 SMNVEV (reference sequence). CDR3 size: 14 residues. Trimming at V came to 5 bases and at J to 6 bases, leaving 6 bases not matched to a gene. CDR3 sequence: CASSELATAGELFF. The CDR3 bases are TGTGCCAGCAGTGAACTAGCGACGGCCGGGGAGCTGTTTTTT.

The chain joins TRBV2 to TRBJ2-3, with 9 nucleotides matching TRBD2. The V gene end was trimmed by 11 bases and the J gene end by 1 base; junction bases not matched to a gene: 7. The CDR3 extends over 14 amino acids. The V gene's germline CDR1 is SNHLY and CDR2 FYNNEI. The CDR3 DNA is TGTGCCGGAATTAGCGGGAGCGGCACAGATACGCAGTATTTT. As protein: CAGISGSGTDTQYF.

This clonotype was counted many times. The chain is built from TRBV24-1 and TRBJ1-5; no clear D. Germline V gene lookup returns CDR1 KGHDR and CDR2 SFDVKD. V gave up 5 bases and J gave up 7 bases, with 11 bases separating them. The CDR3 extends over 13 amino acids. The CDR3 DNA reads as TGTGCCACCAGTGGTGGGCGGCTGCAGCCCCAGCATTTT. Amino acids: CATSGGRLQPQHF.

This clonotype was detected a few times. V is TRBV5-1 and J is TRBJ2-7, with 10 bases fitting TRBD2. The germline gives CDR1 SGHRS, CDR2 YFSETQ. V was clipped by 1 base and J by 6 bases; unmatched bases: 7. There are 15 residues in the CDR3. CDR3 sequence reads: CASSLTSGTAREQYF. The CDR3 DNA sequence: TGCGCCAGCAGCTTGACTAGCGGGACAGCTCGCGAGCAGTACTTC. Variable domain in full (rest from reference TRBV5-1 and TRBJ2-7): KAGVTQTPRYLIKTRGQQVTLSCSPISGHRSVSWYQQTPGQGLQFLFEYFSETQRNKGNFPGRFSGRQFSNSRSEMNVSTLELGDSALYLCASSLTSGTAREQYFGPGTRLTVT.